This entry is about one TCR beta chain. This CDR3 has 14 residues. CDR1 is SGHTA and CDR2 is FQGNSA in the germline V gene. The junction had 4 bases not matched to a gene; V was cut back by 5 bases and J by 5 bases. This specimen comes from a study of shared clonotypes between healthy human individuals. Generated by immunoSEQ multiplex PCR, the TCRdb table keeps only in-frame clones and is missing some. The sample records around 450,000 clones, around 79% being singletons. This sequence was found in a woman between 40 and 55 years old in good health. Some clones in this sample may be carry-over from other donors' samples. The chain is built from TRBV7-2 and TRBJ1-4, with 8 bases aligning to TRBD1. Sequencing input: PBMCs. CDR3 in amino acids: CASSLGQGNEKLFF. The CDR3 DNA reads TGTGCCAGCAGCCTCGGACAGGGAAATGAAAAACTGTTTTTT.